What follows are 9 T cell receptor beta chains derived from one specimen sequenced in a study of T cell responses to AZD1222 COVID-19 vaccine. Method: immunoSEQ multiplex PCR; TCRdb's copy keeps in-frame clones and lacks some. The data contain around 120,000 clones, approximately 88% of them singletons. This specimen consisted of peripheral blood, obtained on day 0 of AZD1222 vaccination. All receptors come from an adult in good health.

The rearrangement joins TRBV6-5 to TRBJ2-2, with D perhaps matching TRBD1 or TRBD2 (5 bases each). CDR1 and CDR2 from the germline V gene are MNHEY and SVGAGI. With 2 bases removed from V and 2 bases from J, the gap between germline ends came to 12 bases. The CDR3 is made up of 16 amino acids. CDR3 nucleotide sequence: TGTGCCAGCAGTTACCCCCGGGGCAGAAACACCGGGGAGCTGTTTTTT. Amino acids: CASSYPRGRNTGELFF.

J is TRBJ1-1 and V is TRBV27; unclear D gene. CDR3 length equals 14 residues. V was trimmed by 1 base and J by 3 bases, leaving 9 bases between them. Germline V gives CDR1 MNHEY, CDR2 SMNVEV (reference sequence). The CDR3 DNA sequence: TGTGCCAGCAGTTTATTACCGAGCGACACTGAAGCTTTCTTT. Protein product: CASSLLPSDTEAFF.

The gene calls are TRBV5-1 and TRBJ2-2; TRBD2 matches 8 bases. Trimming cost V 0 bases and J 6 bases; bases outside gene matches: 4. Per the germline V gene, CDR1 is SGHRS and CDR2 is YFSETQ. This CDR3 is built from 15 residues. The CDR3 spells CASSLVAGGPGELFF. The CDR3 bases are TGCGCCAGCAGCTTGGTGGCGGGGGGCCCCGGGGAGCTGTTTTTT.

V gene TRBV6-2 or TRBV6-3 combines with J gene TRBJ2-7, with 10 bases lining up with TRBD2. Losses at the gene ends were 5 bases for V and 3 bases for J; bases not matched to a gene: 7. Germline V gene lookup returns CDR1 MNHEY and CDR2 SVGEGT. The CDR3 is made up of 15 amino acids. In nucleotides, the CDR3 is TGTGCCAGCAGTGCTCCGGGACTAGCGAACTACGAGCAGTACTTC. Amino acids: CASSAPGLANYEQYF.

The chain uses TRBV20-1 and TRBJ1-2; D gene unclear. Germline CDR1 and CDR2: DFQATT and SNEGSKA (reference sequence). This CDR3 is 13 amino acids long. Trimming took 3 bases from V and 4 from J, leaving 12 bases between them. Here the CDR3 DNA reads TGCAGTGCTAGTGTCACAACGGGCTATGGCTACACCTTC. Translation gives CSASVTTGYGYTF.

CDR3 sequence reads: CASSTPGNTEAFF. CDR3 coding DNA: TGTGCCAGCAGTACGCCGGGGAACACTGAAGCTTTCTTT. The gene calls are TRBV3-1 (or the pseudogene TRBV3-2) and TRBJ1-1; D uncertain. V was trimmed by 6 bases and J by 1 base, leaving 9 bases between them. Germline CDR1 reads LGHDT; CDR2 reads YNNKEL (reference sequence). This CDR3 has 13 residues.

The chain recombines TRBV18 with TRBJ2-5; perhaps TRBD1 as D (6 bases). Trimming left V 4 bases short and J 1 base short, with 22 bases between. The germline gives CDR1 KGHSH, CDR2 LQKENI. This CDR3 comprises 18 residues. The CDR3 bases are TGTGCCAGCTCACGCGCGACTCCTAAGACAGGTTCCCAAGAGACCCAGTACTTC. Its protein is CASSRATPKTGSQETQYF.

The rearrangement uses TRBV19 and TRBJ2-4, with D tentatively TRBD1 or TRBD2 (6 bases each). Trimming removed 6 bases from V and 0 bases from J, with 21 bases in between. The CDR3 is 18 residues long. Germline-derived CDR1 and CDR2 are LNHDA and SQIVND (reference sequence). The CDR3 reads CASSDSPGASLAKNIQYF. Here the CDR3 DNA reads TGTGCCAGTAGCGACTCCCCGGGGGCGTCTTTAGCCAAAAACATTCAGTACTTC.

The genes are TRBV4-3 and TRBJ2-2, with D perhaps matching TRBD2 (5 bases). The length of the CDR3 is 14 residues. V lost 4 bases and J lost 2, with 8 bases in between. In germline, CDR1 is LGHNA, CDR2 YSLEER. Here the CDR3 DNA reads TGCGCCAGCAGCCCGGAGGTTAACACCGGGGAGCTGTTTTTT. It translates to CASSPEVNTGELFF.